Presented here are 16 T cell receptor beta chains from one specimen sequenced in a study of shared clonotypes between healthy human individuals. Sequenced by immunoSEQ multiplex PCR; TCRdb stores in-frame clones only, minus some. This sample has roughly 2.5 million clones, with around nine tenths found just once. Sequenced sample: naive CD4+ T cells sorted from blood. Stated subset: CD45RA+ positively selected. The source is a young man in good health.

V usage is TRBV7-9 and J usage is TRBJ2-5; the match to TRBD1 covers 9 bases. The CDR3 consists of 15 residues. Trimming took 7 bases from V and 5 from J; bases not matched to a gene: 11. Germline V gene lookup returns CDR1 SEHNR and CDR2 FQNEAQ (reference sequence). DNA of the CDR3: TGTGCCAGCACCCTAGGGGGACAGGGCGGCGAGACCCAGTACTTC. It codes for CASTLGGQGGETQYF.

V is TRBV7-2 and J is TRBJ1-1; D remains ambiguous. Germline lookup yields CDR1 SGHTA and CDR2 FQGNSA. V lost 1 base, J lost 6 bases, and 12 bases lay in between. This CDR3 spans 14 amino acids. This chain's CDR3 is CASSLGQKGAEAFF. CDR3 sequence (DNA): TGTGCCAGCAGCTTAGGTCAAAAGGGAGCTGAAGCTTTCTTT.

The table lists this clone with a count of one. The chain uses TRBV10-3 and TRBJ2-5, with D maybe TRBD2 (7 bases). Germline V gene data show CDR1 as ENHRY and CDR2 as SYGVKD. There are 12 residues in the CDR3. V gave up 4 bases and J gave up 9 bases, with 12 bases separating them. DNA of the CDR3: TGTGCCATCAGTGCCGGGGAGGGGGCCCAGTACTTC. This gives the protein CAISAGEGAQYF.

The rearrangement joins TRBV13 to TRBJ2-1; D remains ambiguous. Trimming left V 4 bases short and J 9 bases short, with 10 bases between. Germline-derived CDR1 and CDR2 are PRHDT and FYEKMQ (reference sequence). The CDR3 extends over 12 amino acids. CDR3 amino acids: CASSSPGGEQFF. The CDR3 nucleotides are TGTGCCAGCAGCTCGCCCGGCGGTGAGCAGTTCTTC.

This clone was seen just once. The gene calls are TRBV6-1 and TRBJ1-5, with D perhaps TRBD1 (6 bases). Trimming stripped 8 bases from V and 11 bases from J, with 22 bases between. Germline V gene lookup returns CDR1 MNHNS and CDR2 SASEGT. CDR3 length: 14 residues. The CDR3 loop reads CASGNRDTIESQHF. Written as DNA, the CDR3 is TGTGCCAGCGGTAACCGGGACACGATCGAGTCCCAGCATTTT.

This clone was seen only once. CDR3 region: CASSIRIHWNTEAFF. The CDR3 region has the DNA TGTGCCAGTAGTATCCGGATCCATTGGAACACTGAAGCTTTCTTT. This rearrangement joins TRBV19 to TRBJ1-1, with D hard to call. The CDR3 has 15 residues. Germline lookup yields CDR1 LNHDA and CDR2 SQIVND (reference sequence). Trimming removed 3 bases at V and 1 base at J, with 12 bases between.

Remarks on this clone: Other DNA variants within this sample encode the same CDR3. This chain uses TRBV7-9 with TRBJ1-1; the match to TRBD1 covers 7 bases. J was trimmed by 1 base and V by 4 bases; bases with no gene match: 3. This CDR3 spans 14 amino acids. Germline V gene lookup returns CDR1 SEHNR and CDR2 FQNEAQ (reference sequence). CDR3 sequence reads: CASSSGTANTEAFF. The CDR3, as DNA: TGTGCCAGCAGCTCCGGGACAGCGAACACTGAAGCTTTCTTT.

The chain recombines TRBV6-6 with TRBJ2-2; D possibly corresponds to TRBD1 (6 bases). V lost 5 bases and J 6 bases, leaving 13 bases between the germline ends. This CDR3 is 14 amino acids long. Looked up from germline, CDR1 is MNHNY and CDR2 is SVGAGI (reference sequence). In nucleotides, the CDR3 is TGTGCCAGCAGTCCCCTCCAGGGGTCCGGGGAGCTGTTTTTT. Translating it yields CASSPLQGSGELFF.

The chain recombines TRBV6-5 with TRBJ1-1; D may be TRBD1 (5 bases). Deletions cut 2 bases from V and 1 base from J, with 11 bases between. Germline V gene data show CDR1 as MNHEY and CDR2 as SVGAGI. The CDR3 has 15 residues. The CDR3 protein is CASSYKGLGNTEAFF. The CDR3 DNA is TGTGCCAGCAGTTACAAGGGACTAGGGAACACTGAAGCTTTCTTT.

The V call is TRBV30, the J call TRBJ1-1, with 7 bases matching TRBD1. This CDR3 is built from 15 residues. Germline loops: CDR1 GTSNPN, CDR2 SVGIG (reference sequence). J was trimmed by 5 bases and V by 0 bases; bases with no gene match: 9. This CDR3 reads CAWSVQGRGGTEAFF. The CDR3 coding sequence is TGTGCCTGGAGTGTACAGGGCAGGGGGGGGACTGAAGCTTTCTTT. Variable domain in full (rest from reference TRBV30 and TRBJ1-1): SQTIHQWPATLVQPVGSPLSLECTVEGTSNPNLYWYRQAAGRGLQLLFYSVGIGQISSEVPQNLSASRPQDRQFILSSKKLLLSDSGFYLCAWSVQGRGGTEAFFGQGTRLTVV.

The V gene is TRBV6-5, the J gene TRBJ2-7; D not certain. CDR1 is MNHEY and CDR2 is SVGAGI in the germline V gene. Trimming pared 0 bases from V and 4 bases from J, leaving 10 bases between. The CDR3 loop spans 14 amino acids. CDR3 sequence (DNA): TGTGCCAGCAGTTACTCGTTAGGATTTTACGAGCAGTACTTC. It is translated as CASSYSLGFYEQYF.

The rearrangement joins TRBV14 to TRBJ1-1, with 7 positions matching TRBD1. The trim removed 5 bases at V and 1 base at J, leaving 13 bases unmatched. The germline V gene has CDR1 SGHDN and CDR2 FVKESK. This CDR3 spans 17 amino acids. Here the CDR3 reads CASSNLRDSPTNTEAFF. DNA of the CDR3: TGTGCCAGCAGCAACCTCCGGGACAGCCCAACGAACACTGAAGCTTTCTTT.

The chain joins TRBV11-3 to TRBJ2-2; D possibly corresponds to TRBD2 (6 bases). Looked up from germline, CDR1 is SGHNT and CDR2 is YENEEA. CDR3 length: 16 amino acids. V lost 5 bases, J lost 0 bases, and 13 bases lay in between. Here the CDR3 DNA reads TGTGCCAGCAGCCTCCTGGGGGGATCGAACACCGGGGAGCTGTTTTTT. It codes for CASSLLGGSNTGELFF.

This clone was detected only once. The chain recombines TRBV30 with TRBJ1-6; 10 bases agree with TRBD1. Germline V CDR1 and CDR2: GTSNPN, SVGIG (reference sequence). Trimming removed 5 bases from V and 10 bases from J; junction bases left unmatched: 5. The CDR3 is 13 amino acids. CDR3 sequence: CAWGTGAVSPLHF. The CDR3 DNA follows: TGTGCCTGGGGGACAGGGGCGGTATCACCCCTCCACTTT.

The rearrangement joins TRBV5-1 to TRBJ2-5; 8 bases align to TRBD1. Trimming at V came to 0 bases and at J to 2 bases, leaving 9 bases not matched to a gene. The germline gives CDR1 SGHRS, CDR2 YFSETQ. The CDR3 totals 17 residues. The CDR3 spells CASSLDSGGAGQETQYF. CDR3 DNA: TGCGCCAGCAGCTTGGATTCAGGGGGCGCGGGTCAAGAGACCCAGTACTTC. The full variable domain, its missing parts supplied by reference TRBV5-1 and TRBJ2-5, is KAGVTQTPRYLIKTRGQQVTLSCSPISGHRSVSWYQQTPGQGLQFLFEYFSETQRNKGNFPGRFSGRQFSNSRSEMNVSTLELGDSALYLCASSLDSGGAGQETQYFGPGTRLLVL.

The CDR3, as DNA: TGTGCCAGCAGCCTTACCGGGAGAGACGCAGATACGCAGTATTTT. This translates into CASSLTGRDADTQYF. The chain joins TRBV11-2 to TRBJ2-3; a weak D match, TRBD2 (6 bases). This CDR3 is built from 15 residues. Germline CDR1 and CDR2: SGHAT and FQNNGV. With 5 bases removed from V and 4 bases from J, the gap between germline ends came to 16 bases.